Listed below are T cell receptor beta chains from one sample, sequenced in a study of blood T cell repertoires in COVID-19. Sequencing was performed with immunoSEQ multiplex PCR; in TCRdb, only in-frame clones are kept and a portion is missing. This table holds 210,000 or so clones, just under 85% found once. Source material: peripheral blood. The source is a woman aged 45-60 years with active or convalescent COVID-19. Each CDR3 is given with its conserved first and last residue. A D gene is named only where the DNA matches it firmly. Clone size is given for some rows only: seen once, a few or many times, or a class if the clone is expanded.

size	V	J	D	length	DNA	CDR3
.	TRBV6-5	TRBJ2-2	TRBD2	16	TGTGCCAGCAGTTACTCGGGAGGGAGCTGGACCGGGGAGCTGTTTTTT	CASSYSGGSWTGELFF
.	TRBV27	TRBJ2-1	TRBD2	15	TGTGCCAGCAGTTTATACGGGAGGGCCGTTAATGAGCAGTTCTTC	CASSLYGRAVNEQFF
.	TRBV2	TRBJ2-1	.	12	TGTGCCAGCACCTATAACCACAATGAGCAGTTCTTC	CASTYNHNEQFF
.	TRBV6-5	TRBJ1-1	.	14	TGTGCCAGCGCCAATAAGGGGCTGAACACTGAAGCTTTCTTT	CASANKGLNTEAFF
once	TRBV11-2	TRBJ2-3	TRBD2	13	TGTGCCAGCGGGGGGGAGCTTGCAGATACGCAGTATTTT	CASGGELADTQYF
once	TRBV2	TRBJ1-6	.	17	TGTGCCAGCAGTGAAGGCTGGACAAGCTCCTATAATTCACCCCTCCACTTT	CASSEGWTSSYNSPLHF
once	TRBV19	TRBJ1-2	TRBD1	13	TGTGCCAGTCTGGACAGGGCGGGAGTTGGCTACACCTTC	CASLDRAGVGYTF
.	TRBV6-5	TRBJ1-5	.	14	TGTGCCAGCGACCAGGGGAGGGGCAATCAGCCCCAGCATTTT	CASDQGRGNQPQHF
.	TRBV24-1	TRBJ2-2	.	14	TGTGCCACCACGGGACTTCCGAACACCGGGGAGCTGTTTTTT	CATTGLPNTGELFF
.	TRBV6-5	TRBJ1-2	.	15	TGTGCCAGCAGTTCCTTCGGAGGGGAGGACTATGGCTACACCTTC	CASSSFGGEDYGYTF
.	TRBV3-1/TRBV3-2	TRBJ1-3	.	14	TGTGCCAGCAGCCAAAGAGTTACCGGAAACACCATATATTTT	CASSQRVTGNTIYF
.	TRBV5-1	TRBJ2-1	TRBD1	17	TGCGCCAGCAGCTTGGGGAGGACAGGGAACTCCTACAATGAGCAGTTCTTC	CASSLGRTGNSYNEQFF
.	TRBV24-1	TRBJ2-1	TRBD2	15	TGTGCCACCAGGGAAGCGGGGGCCGGGAGCGATGAGCAGTTCTTC	CATREAGAGSDEQFF
.	TRBV28	TRBJ2-1	TRBD1	14	TGTGCCAGCAGAATTCCGGGACAGCACAATGAGCAGTTCTTC	CASRIPGQHNEQFF
.	TRBV29-1	TRBJ2-3	.	14	TGCAGCGTTAGCAAAACAGGTCCCCCAGATACGCAGTATTTT	CSVSKTGPPDTQYF
.	TRBV5-1	TRBJ1-1	.	13	TGCGCCAGCACCCTATTACCCAACACTGAAGCTTTCTTT	CASTLLPNTEAFF
.	TRBV3-1/TRBV3-2	TRBJ1-2	.	14	TGTGCCAGCAGCCGGAAAGACAGATTTTTTGGCTACACCTTC	CASSRKDRFFGYTF
.	TRBV19	TRBJ2-1	TRBD2	16	TGTGCCAGCACCCTGGGGGGGAGCGGGAGTGATAATGAGCAGTTCTTC	CASTLGGSGSDNEQFF
.	TRBV11-2	TRBJ2-1	TRBD2	15	TGTGCCAGCAGCTTTGGGACTAGCTCGGTCTATGAGCAGTTCTTC	CASSFGTSSVYEQFF
.	TRBV28	TRBJ2-7	TRBD2	16	TGTGCCACCCCGAGTAGCGGGAAGGGAAGCAGGCTCGGTCTGATCTTC	CATPSSGKGSRLGLIF
.	TRBV3-1/TRBV3-2	TRBJ1-1	.	15	TGTGCCAGCAGCCCAAAGTACGGAGGGAGCACTGAAGCTTTCTTT	CASSPKYGGSTEAFF
.	TRBV5-4	TRBJ2-4	.	14	TGTGCCAGCAGCTCGGCAGGAGCCAAAAACATTCAGTACTTC	CASSSAGAKNIQYF
.	TRBV28	TRBJ2-3	.	16	TGTGCCAGCAGTTTTCCGGGTAGCGGTAGCACAGATACGCAGTATTTT	CASSFPGSGSTDTQYF
.	TRBV29-1	TRBJ2-5	.	15	TGCAGCGTTGACGGACTCCTAACCACCCCAGAGACCCAGTACTTC	CSVDGLLTTPETQYF
.	TRBV7-9	TRBJ1-1	TRBD1	15	TGTGCCAGCAGCTACCCCCAGGGGGCGCCCACTGAAGCTTTCTTT	CASSYPQGAPTEAFF
.	TRBV6-1	TRBJ1-5	.	14	TGTGCCAGCAGTGATGTTGGGCCCAATCAGCCCCAGCATTTT	CASSDVGPNQPQHF
.	TRBV5-1	TRBJ1-6	.	16	TGCGCCAGCAGCTTGGCGGGGGAGGCGGCCATATCACCCCTCCACTTT	CASSLAGEAAISPLHF
.	TRBV25-1	TRBJ1-4	TRBD1	18	TGTGCCAGCAGTGACCCGGGACAGGGGTCTTTCACTAATGAAAAACTGTTTTTT	CASSDPGQGSFTNEKLFF
.	TRBV14	TRBJ2-3	TRBD1	15	TGTGCCAGCAGCCAGACAGGGGGTGGAGCAGATACGCAGTATTTT	CASSQTGGGADTQYF
.	TRBV19	TRBJ1-5	TRBD1	15	TGTGCCAGTAGCATTAGGGACAGTCTGTATCAGCCCCAGCATTTT	CASSIRDSLYQPQHF
.	TRBV5-1	TRBJ1-1	.	16	TGCGCCAGCAGCTTAGTCGGGGGGGCATCGAACACTGAAGCTTTCTTT	CASSLVGGASNTEAFF
.	TRBV19	TRBJ2-7	TRBD1	13	TGTGCCAGTAGTATGACAGGGAACCACGAGCAGTACTTC	CASSMTGNHEQYF
.	TRBV11-2	TRBJ2-1	.	15	TGTGCCAGCAGCTTAGGACTAGGATCCTACAATGAGCAGTTCTTC	CASSLGLGSYNEQFF
.	TRBV5-4	TRBJ2-3	.	14	TGTGCCAGCAGCTCTGGGCGTGTGATAGATACGCAGTATTTT	CASSSGRVIDTQYF
.	TRBV12-3/TRBV12-4	TRBJ2-7	.	12	TGTGCCAGCAGCTCCAGGGGCGACGAGCAGTACTTC	CASSSRGDEQYF
.	TRBV5-1	TRBJ1-5	.	17	TGCGCCAGCAGCTCTGGACTGGGCGGGGGGGGCAATCAGCCCCAGCATTTT	CASSSGLGGGGNQPQHF
.	TRBV3-1/TRBV3-2	TRBJ2-1	TRBD2	15	TGTGCCAGCAGCCAAGAACTAGCGGGGTACAATGAGCAGTTCTTC	CASSQELAGYNEQFF
.	TRBV19	TRBJ1-2	TRBD1	14	TGTGCCAGTAGTGCCCCGGGACAGGGTAATGGCTACACCTTC	CASSAPGQGNGYTF
.	TRBV7-2	TRBJ2-2	.	16	TGTGCCAGCAGCTTAAACCCAGGGGGGAGGACCGGGGAGCTGTTTTTT	CASSLNPGGRTGELFF
.	TRBV3-1/TRBV3-2	TRBJ2-1	TRBD1	16	TGTGCCAGCAGCCGCTCGGGACAGGGCTCCTACAATGAGCAGTTCTTC	CASSRSGQGSYNEQFF
.	TRBV18	TRBJ2-7	TRBD1	14	TGTGCCAGCTCACTAAGACAGGGACCCAACGAGCAGTACTTC	CASSLRQGPNEQYF
.	TRBV5-5	TRBJ2-2	TRBD2	15	TGTGCCAGCAGCTTGATACTAGCGTGGGCCGGGGAGCTGTTTTTT	CASSLILAWAGELFF
.	TRBV2	TRBJ1-1	.	14	TGTGCCAGCAGGCCCGGACAGCCGAGATCTGAAGCTTTCTTT	CASRPGQPRSEAFF
.	TRBV11-2	TRBJ1-6	.	16	TGTGCCAGCAGCTTTTTAGGGGCAACCTATAATTCACCCCTCCACTTT	CASSFLGATYNSPLHF
.	TRBV5-4	TRBJ1-1	TRBD1	15	TGTGCCAGCAGCTTGAACAGGGGTCAGGTCACTGAAGCTTTCTTT	CASSLNRGQVTEAFF